This T cell receptor beta chain was found in a study of Ad26.COV2.S vaccination and SARS-CoV-2 variants listed by TCRdb under 2021. Regarding the complete study: Vaccine-arm donors came from COV1001, a multicentre, randomized, double-blind, placebo-controlled phase I-IIa trial of Ad26.COV2.S in healthy adults. Ad26.COV2.S was given intramuscularly at 5x10^10 or 1x10^11 viral particles, as a single shot or as two shots 56 days apart. TCRbeta repertoire sequencing served as the tool for gauging how specific and how broad the SARS-CoV-2-reactive T cell receptors were following Ad26.COV2.S vaccination. The TCR-sequenced set comprised approximately 30 samples: some 20 Ad26.COV2.S vaccine recipients, 5 placebo recipients and 8 SARS-CoV-2 convalescent individuals. Trial participants were randomized into five groups of five, in which low-dose or high-dose Ad26.COV2.S was given once or twice, or placebo was given on both occasions. Blinding of investigators to trial group allocation was maintained during experiments and outcome assessment.

The study at large found these results: The study was not powered to compare responses between vaccine doses or regimens. Compared with placebo recipients, Ad26.COV2.S recipients showed higher spike-specific TCR breadth (P = 0.0014). The authors noted that total T cell responses may have been underestimated by the TCR breadth and depth analyses. Vaccine and placebo recipients had comparable non-spike TCR breadth, which fits with the vaccine containing only spike. After vaccination, spike-specific CD8+ and CD4+ T cell responses were reported to show substantial breadth.

The immunoSEQ Assay was used to sequence TCRbeta CDR3 regions. After extraction, genomic DNA underwent amplification by bias-controlled multiplex PCR, followed by high-throughput sequencing. The paper's processing steps were these. To quantify the absolute abundance of every unique TCRbeta CDR3 region, sequences were collapsed and filtered. T cell fraction was estimated by normalizing TCRbeta template counts to usable DNA, with usable DNA measured through amplification of reference genes found in all nucleated cells. Repertoire TCRs were annotated as SARS-CoV-2-specific by exact matching of V gene, CDR3 amino acid sequence and J gene to a known reactive TCR set. The reference SARS-CoV-2 TCR set was derived from MIRA and filtered for enrichment in COVID-19-positive ImmuneCODE repertoires, a step that removed public or cross-reactive TCRs. Using the MIRA antigens, annotated TCRs were further analysed by specific ORF or by position within an ORF. Breadth was defined as the number of annotated unique rearrangements divided by the total number of unique productive rearrangements, and depth was defined as the summed frequency of the annotated unique rearrangements. Group comparisons of TCR breadth used two-sided Wilcoxon rank-sum tests. Imported from immuneACCESS, the table was reduced by TCRdb to in-frame sequences with V and J called. These copies leave out some clones; in studies compared against another copy, an unresolved V gene accounts for under half, and the cause of the remainder is not known. V and J calls plus clone size are reproduced from that table; the DNA served to infer D and trimming. This sample comprises more than 400,000 clones, about 92% of them detected only once. The top ten hold about 4.5% of the sample.

What this sample's treatment or condition label stands for: 15 to 20 received Ad26.COV2.S at low or high dose, single or two shots; several received placebo; per-sample allocation not given. Repertoires of vaccine and placebo recipients were sequenced from samples collected on day 63 after the first injection. In Cohort 1b, about 25 adults aged 18-55 years were enrolled at a single site in Boston, USA, between 29 July and 7 August 2020. Ad26.COV2.S was a replication-incompetent adenovirus type 26 vector that expressed a prefusion-stabilized SARS-CoV-2 spike protein derived from the original Wuhan strain. Of note for this clone: This clone's antigen is unknown. No base-level quality is on record; no much larger clone is a single base apart.

The source is a person aged 18-65 years who received the Ad26.COV2.S COVID-19 vaccine or a placebo. Sample: peripheral blood, taken in a trial of Ad26.COV2.S vaccine versus placebo.

This receptor has the CDR3 CASSPSAVYNEQFF. Read as DNA, the sequence is TGTGCCAGCAGCCCTTCGGCGGTTTACAATGAGCAGTTCTTC. The chain was built from TRBV28 and TRBJ2-1; the D gene is unclear. The CDR3 goes from the cysteine to the phenylalanine over 14 residues. Just the 42-base CDR3 DNA is kept, in frame starting at base 1. V is cut by 6 bases and J by 4 bases, and the space between the germline ends is 13 bases. The germline V gene specifies MDHEN as CDR1 and SYDVKM as CDR2.